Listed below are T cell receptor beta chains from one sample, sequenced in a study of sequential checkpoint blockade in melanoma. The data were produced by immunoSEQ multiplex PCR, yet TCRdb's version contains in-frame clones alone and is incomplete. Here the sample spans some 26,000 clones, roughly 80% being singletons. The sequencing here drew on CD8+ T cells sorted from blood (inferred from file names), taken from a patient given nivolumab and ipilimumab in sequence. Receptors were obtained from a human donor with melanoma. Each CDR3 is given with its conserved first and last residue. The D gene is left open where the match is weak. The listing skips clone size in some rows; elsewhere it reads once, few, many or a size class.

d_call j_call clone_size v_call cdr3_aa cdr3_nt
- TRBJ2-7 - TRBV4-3 CASSQEVALYEQYF TGCGCCAGCAGCCAAGAGGTAGCACTGTACGAGCAGTACTTC
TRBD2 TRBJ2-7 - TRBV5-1 CASSLTSGRGTGEQYF TGCGCCAGCAGCCTAACTAGCGGGAGAGGAACGGGCGAGCAGTACTTC
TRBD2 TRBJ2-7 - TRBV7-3 CASSTLAGAGYEQYF TGTGCCAGCAGCACACTAGCGGGAGCAGGTTACGAGCAGTACTTC
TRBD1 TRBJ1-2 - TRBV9 CASSGLKTGGSVDGYTF TGTGCCAGCAGCGGCCTAAAAACAGGGGGCTCTGTGGATGGCTACACCTTC
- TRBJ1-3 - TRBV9 CASSVTQGSGNTIYF TGTGCCAGCAGCGTAACGCAGGGCTCTGGAAACACCATATATTTT
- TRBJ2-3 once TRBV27 CASRATGDTQYF TGTGCCAGCAGAGCGACCGGAGATACGCAGTATTTT
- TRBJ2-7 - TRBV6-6 CASSYYPGDSGYEQYF TGTGCCAGCAGTTACTACCCTGGGGACTCCGGGTACGAGCAGTACTTC
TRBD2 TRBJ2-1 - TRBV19 CASSLASGYNEQFF TGTGCCAGTAGTCTGGCTAGCGGATACAATGAGCAGTTCTTC
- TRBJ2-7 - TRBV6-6 CASSGNSYEQYF TGTGCCAGCTCTGGTAACTCGTACGAGCAGTACTTC
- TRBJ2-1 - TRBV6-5 CASTFRGVDEQFF TGTGCCAGCACCTTCAGGGGAGTGGATGAGCAGTTCTTC
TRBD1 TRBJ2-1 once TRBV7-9 CASSLFVGQDDEQFF TGTGCCAGCAGCTTATTTGTAGGACAGGACGATGAGCAGTTCTTC
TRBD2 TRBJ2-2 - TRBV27 CASSLSRSGRVAGELFF TGTGCCAGCAGTTTATCGCGGAGCGGGAGGGTGGCCGGGGAGCTGTTTTTT
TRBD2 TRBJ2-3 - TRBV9 CASSAGLDYTQYF TGTGCCAGCAGCGCGGGACTAGATTATACGCAGTATTTT
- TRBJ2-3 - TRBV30 CAWSVGQLSTDTQYF TGTGCCTGGAGTGTAGGACAGCTAAGCACAGATACGCAGTATTTT
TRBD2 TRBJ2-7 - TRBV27 CASSLSGGVWREDREQYF TGTGCCAGCAGTTTATCCGGGGGGGTTTGGCGGGAGGACCGCGAGCAGTACTTC
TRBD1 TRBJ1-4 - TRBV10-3 CAISPGTGTNEKLFF TGTGCCATCAGCCCCGGGACAGGGACTAATGAAAAACTGTTTTTT
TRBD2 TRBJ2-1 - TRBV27 CASHPSGSAGEQFF TGTGCCAGTCACCCTAGCGGGAGTGCAGGTGAGCAGTTCTTC
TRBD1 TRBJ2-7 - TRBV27 CASSLWSGGYEQYF TGTGCCAGCAGTTTATGGTCAGGGGGATACGAGCAGTACTTC
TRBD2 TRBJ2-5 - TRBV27 CASSSYEAGGEETQYF TGTGCCAGCAGTTCCTATGAAGCGGGGGGCGAAGAGACCCAGTACTTC
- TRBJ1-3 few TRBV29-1 CSVEEEVSGNTIYF TGCAGCGTTGAAGAGGAGGTTTCTGGAAACACCATATATTTT
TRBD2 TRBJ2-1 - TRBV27 CASSPSWGLAANEQFF TGTGCCAGCAGTCCGTCCTGGGGACTAGCGGCGAATGAGCAGTTCTTC
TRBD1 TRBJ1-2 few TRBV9 CASSVETGAFSDGYTF TGTGCCAGCAGCGTAGAGACAGGGGCATTTTCTGACGGCTACACCTTC
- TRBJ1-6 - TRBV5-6 CASSFLQENSPLHF TGTGCCAGCAGCTTTTTACAGGAGAATTCACCCCTCCACTTT
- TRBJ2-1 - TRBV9 CASSDMVSSYNEQFF TGTGCCAGCAGCGACATGGTAAGCTCCTACAATGAGCAGTTCTTC
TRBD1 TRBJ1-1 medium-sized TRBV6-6 CASSYPMGQENTEAFF TGTGCCAGCAGTTACCCGATGGGACAGGAGAACACTGAAGCTTTCTTT
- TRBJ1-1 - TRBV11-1 CASSLMRNTEAFF TGTGCCAGCAGTTTAATGCGTAACACTGAAGCTTTCTTT
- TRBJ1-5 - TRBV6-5 CASSTQGVYQPQHF TGTGCCAGCAGTACACAGGGTGTTTACCAGCCCCAGCATTTT
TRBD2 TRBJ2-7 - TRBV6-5 CASSYSGRAYEQYF TGTGCCAGCAGTTACAGCGGGAGGGCCTACGAGCAGTACTTC
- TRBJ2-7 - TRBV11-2 CASSLPSGSAGHEQYF TGTGCCAGCAGCTTACCTTCGGGGTCTGCGGGACACGAGCAGTACTTC